What follows are 24 T cell receptor beta chains derived from one specimen sequenced in a study of cytomegalovirus exposure and HLA in healthy donors. A multiplex PCR was run with 60 Vbeta primers and 13 Jbeta primers. Profiling relied on immunoSEQ multiplex PCR, and the TCRdb table lists in-frame clones only, not all of them. Of 210,000 or so clones listed, approximately 80% are singletons. Sequences were obtained from PBMCs. The source is a woman between 45 and 65 years old in good health and CMV-seropositive.

This chain joins TRBV27 and TRBJ2-1; 11 bases are a match to TRBD2. CDR1 is MNHEY, CDR2 SMNVEV, per germline (reference sequence). This CDR3 is built from 17 residues. With V trimmed by 0 bases and J by 7 bases, 8 bases remained unmatched. As DNA, the CDR3 is TGTGCCAGCAGTTTATCATATAGCGGGGGGGCTTTGAATGAGCAGTTCTTC. This encodes CASSLSYSGGALNEQFF.

This rearrangement joins TRBV6-6 to TRBJ1-1; D is unclear. The CDR3 contains 15 residues. Germline V CDR1 and CDR2: MNHNY, SVGAGI (reference sequence). V gave up 6 bases and J gave up 1 base, with 15 bases separating them. CDR3 loop: CASSLRLTENTEAFF. The CDR3 coding sequence is TGTGCCAGCAGCCTAAGGCTGACTGAGAACACTGAAGCTTTCTTT.

The chain combines TRBV25-1 with TRBJ2-2; 11 positions match TRBD2. Unmatched junction bases numbered 14, after V lost 4 bases and J lost 7 bases. This CDR3 contains 18 residues. Germline loops: CDR1 MGHDK, CDR2 SYGVNS. The CDR3 DNA is TGTGCCAGCAGTGGGGGGTCTAGACTAGCGGGGAGAGGCGGGGAGCTGTTTTTT. It translates to CASSGGSRLAGRGGELFF.

The CDR3 spells CASSLHSAGGGQETQYF. In DNA, the CDR3 is TGTGCCAGCAGCCTACACTCAGCGGGGGGAGGGCAAGAGACCCAGTACTTC. This chain uses TRBV27 with TRBJ2-5; TRBD2 matches 9 bases. V shed 6 bases, J shed 2 bases, and the junction held 13 bases outside the gene matches. Germline V gene lookup returns CDR1 MNHEY and CDR2 SMNVEV (reference sequence). The CDR3 sequence is 17 residues long.

This clone was picked up a small number of times. Other DNA sequences from this sample encode an identical CDR3 as well. V and J are TRBV10-3 and TRBJ1-1, with 8 positions matching TRBD1. The CDR3 has 13 residues. CDR1 is ENHRY, CDR2 SYGVKD, per germline. The junction had 2 bases not matched to a gene; V was cut back by 7 bases and J by 1 base. The CDR3 protein is CAIKGQGNTEAFF. The CDR3 region has the DNA TGTGCCATCAAAGGACAGGGGAACACTGAAGCTTTCTTT.

The chain is built from TRBV21-1 and TRBJ2-7; the table's D call of TRBD1 was not tested on the DNA. TRBV21-1 represents a pseudogene. There are 15 residues in the CDR3. Written as DNA, the CDR3 is TGTGCCAGCAGCAGATTCGGACAGGGGGGATACGAGCAGTACTTC. Translating gives CASSRFGQGGYEQYF.

The chain has TRBV5-1 and TRBJ1-1; TRBD1 aligns across 8 bases. After removal of 0 bases from V and 1 base from J, the junction contained 2 bases not matched to a gene. Germline V gives CDR1 SGHRS, CDR2 YFSETQ. This CDR3 has 15 amino acids. The CDR3 is CASSLEGTGNTEAFF. The DNA for the CDR3 is TGCGCCAGCAGCTTGGAAGGGACAGGGAACACTGAAGCTTTCTTT.

A note on this clone: The same CDR3 arises from other DNA sequences in this sample as well. V is TRBV7-9 and J is TRBJ1-6; a weak D match, TRBD1 (5 bases). Germline loops: CDR1 SEHNR, CDR2 FQNEAQ (reference sequence). The CDR3 covers 13 residues. Trimming took off 1 base at V and 10 bases at J, with 8 bases between the two ends. The CDR3 nucleotides are TGTGCCAGCAGCTTAGATGGGGGGTCACCCCTCCACTTT. It codes for CASSLDGGSPLHF. Filled out from reference TRBV7-9 and TRBJ1-6, the complete variable domain reads DTGVSQNPRHKITKRGQNVTFRCDPISEHNRLYWYRQTLGQGPEFLTYFQNEAQLEKSRLLSDRFSAERPKGSFSTLEIQRTEQGDSAMYLCASSLDGGSPLHFGNGTRLTVT.

The CDR3 loop is CASSINDGGNQETQYF. The CDR3 DNA sequence: TGTGCCAGTAGTATAAATGACGGGGGAAACCAAGAGACCCAGTACTTC. This chain uses TRBV19 with TRBJ2-5, with D possibly matching TRBD2 (6 bases). Germline CDR1 is LNHDA and CDR2 is SQIVND (reference sequence). V shed 2 bases and J shed 0 bases, with 13 bases lying between them. The CDR3 contains 16 residues.

This clone was seen repeatedly, ten times or more. The V call is TRBV9, the J call TRBJ1-1; no clear D. CDR3 length: 15 residues. V was cut by 4 bases and J by 2 bases, with 15 bases left in between. CDR1 SGDLS and CDR2 YYNGEE come from the germline V gene. The CDR3 spells CASSPRGGINTEAFF. CDR3 sequence (DNA): TGTGCCAGCAGCCCCCGGGGAGGGATCAACACTGAAGCTTTCTTT.

The chain has TRBV6-6 and TRBJ1-2; 8 bases fit TRBD1. V shed 11 bases and J 2 bases; nucleotides not matched to a gene: 10. Germline CDR1 reads MNHNY; CDR2 reads SVGAGI (reference sequence). The CDR3 is 14 amino acids. The CDR3 region is CAGNGQGANYGYTF. The CDR3 nucleotides read TGTGCCGGTAACGGGCAGGGGGCCAACTATGGCTACACCTTC.

This clone was observed a single time. The chain links TRBV28 to TRBJ1-2; 9 nucleotides line up with TRBD1. CDR3 length: 15 amino acids. After removal of 5 bases from V and 1 base from J, the junction contained 5 bases not matched to a gene. Germline lookup yields CDR1 MDHEN and CDR2 SYDVKM. CDR3 DNA sequence: TGTGCCAGCAGTCCTGACAGGGGGAGTAACTATGGCTACACCTTC. Translation: CASSPDRGSNYGYTF.

The CDR3 nucleotides read TGTGCCAGCAGCATCCGGGACAGGTCGGGGGGCTACACCTTC. Protein sequence: CASSIRDRSGGYTF. This chain joins TRBV9 and TRBJ1-2; 8 positions match TRBD1. The CDR3 spans 14 residues. CDR1 is SGDLS and CDR2 is YYNGEE in the germline V gene. V trimming: 4 bases; J trimming: 8 bases; junction bases outside the gene matches: 10.

This clone was observed a handful of times. J is TRBJ1-1 and V is TRBV5-1, with D maybe TRBD1 (5 bases). The V end lost 2 bases, the J end lost 7 bases, and 12 bases lay between the germline ends. Germline-derived CDR1 and CDR2 are SGHRS and YFSETQ. The CDR3 covers 13 residues. In DNA form, the CDR3 reads TGCGCCAGCAGCTTACGGGGGGGGGTTGAAGCTTTCTTT. Translated: CASSLRGGVEAFF.

The V gene is TRBV28, the J gene TRBJ2-3; 8 nucleotides line up with TRBD2. V lost 2 bases and J lost 4; bases outside the gene matches: 2. Germline V gene lookup returns CDR1 MDHEN and CDR2 SYDVKM. The CDR3 length is 14 residues. CDR3 loop: CASSLRLAPDTQYF. In DNA form, the CDR3 reads TGTGCCAGCAGTTTAAGACTAGCGCCAGATACGCAGTATTTT.

The chain employs TRBV9 and TRBJ1-1, with D possibly being TRBD1 (6 bases). Germline CDR1 reads SGDLS; CDR2 reads YYNGEE. The CDR3 is 14 amino acids. Trimming cost V 5 bases and J 1 base, with 12 bases left between them. CDR3 in amino acids: CASRGDTENTEAFF. For the CDR3, the DNA is TGTGCCAGCAGAGGGGACACCGAGAACACTGAAGCTTTCTTT.

The chain combines TRBV7-3 with TRBJ2-1; TRBD1 might be the D (6 bases). V was trimmed by 0 bases and J by 2 bases, leaving 11 bases between them. From germline, CDR1 is SGHTA and CDR2 FQGTGA. The CDR3 extends over 16 amino acids. The CDR3 sequence: CASSLTFPGAYNEQFF. CDR3 sequence (DNA): TGTGCCAGCAGCTTAACTTTTCCAGGGGCCTACAATGAGCAGTTCTTC.

This chain links TRBV5-1 with TRBJ1-2; D unclear. The CDR3 is 17 residues long. Germline CDR1 is SGHRS and CDR2 is YFSETQ. V shed 3 bases and J shed 3 bases, with 21 bases lying between them. The CDR3 loop reads CASSSGQIGTSHYGYTF. The CDR3 region has the DNA TGCGCCAGCAGCTCAGGCCAAATAGGAACCAGCCACTATGGCTACACCTTC.

This chain connects TRBV7-2 to TRBJ2-3, with 9 bases aligning to TRBD1. V was clipped by 5 bases and J by 2 bases; unmatched bases: 8. Germline CDR1 is SGHTA and CDR2 is FQGNSA. This CDR3 has 16 residues. The CDR3 reads CASSLGQGHYTDTQYF. The CDR3 region has the DNA TGTGCCAGCAGCCTGGGACAGGGTCACTACACAGATACGCAGTATTTT.

The V and J genes are TRBV7-3 and TRBJ1-2; D is uncertain. V was cut by 3 bases and J by 2 bases, with 10 bases left in between. Germline CDR1 and CDR2: SGHTA and FQGTGA. The CDR3 totals 14 residues. CDR3 sequence reads: CASSFEIRNYGYTF. CDR3 in DNA: TGTGCCAGCAGCTTTGAGATACGAAACTATGGCTACACCTTC.

This sequence joins TRBV2 and TRBJ1-2; 7 positions match TRBD1. Losses at the gene ends were 6 bases for V and 5 bases for J; bases not matched to a gene: 6. The CDR3 is made up of 13 amino acids. Germline CDR1 is SNHLY and CDR2 is FYNNEI. The CDR3 nucleotides are TGTGCCAGCAGCCCGGGACAGAGATATGGCTACACCTTC. Its protein is CASSPGQRYGYTF.

The V gene is TRBV18, the J gene TRBJ1-5; D not resolved. The CDR3 is made up of 16 amino acids. V shed 1 base and J shed 0 bases, with 10 bases lying between them. Germline assignment: CDR1 KGHSH and CDR2 LQKENI. The CDR3 region has the DNA TGTGCCAGCTCACCACTTCTTCAGATTAGCAATCAGCCCCAGCATTTT. It encodes CASSPLLQISNQPQHF.

The sample holds one count of this clone. The V and J genes are TRBV27 and TRBJ2-7, with 7 bases fitting TRBD1. CDR3 length: 14 residues. Germline CDR1 and CDR2: MNHEY and SMNVEV (reference sequence). With 3 bases clipped from V and 3 bases from J, the junction kept 5 bases outside the gene matches. DNA for the CDR3: TGTGCCAGCAGTTTCGGCCAGGGGGTCTACGAGCAGTACTTC. Translating gives CASSFGQGVYEQYF.

The rearrangement joins TRBV29-1 to TRBJ2-5; 7 bases are shared with TRBD1. V lost 7 bases, J lost 5 bases, and 13 bases stayed unmatched. Germline V gene lookup returns CDR1 SQVTM and CDR2 ANQGSEA. The CDR3 has 14 residues. CDR3 sequence (DNA): TGCAGCGCTTACAGGGGCGCGCAGGGGGAGACCCAGTACTTC. Its protein product is CSAYRGAQGETQYF.